This T cell receptor (beta chain) was found in a study of blood T cell repertoires in COVID-19. Study-level background: Collection of acute and convalescent COVID-19 samples took place in the United States, Italy and Spain. Nucleic acid was either cDNA or gDNA, and it came from T cells, B-cell-depleted T cells, or PBMCs.

Patients at the Seattle site were enrolled during active infection and followed longitudinally. The sample holds one count of this clone. Germline loops: CDR1 SGHAT, CDR2 FQNNGV. Trimming left V 1 base short and J 4 bases short, with 4 bases between. This CDR3 spans 13 amino acids. Per the authors' pipeline: The assay estimated nucleated cells by amplifying reference gene primers. Measured with immunoSEQ multiplex PCR; TCRdb has only the in-frame clones, and not every one. That table supplies the V and J calls and clone size; D and trimming were determined from the DNA. The table shows fewer than 700,000 clones, with roughly nine tenths occurring only once.

The genes are TRBV11-2 and TRBJ2-2; D not resolved. The TCR comes from a woman aged 45-65 years with COVID-19, enrolled during active disease. Sequenced sample: peripheral blood. CDR3 sequence reads: CASSLGGTGELFF. In DNA, the CDR3 is TGTGCCAGCAGCTTAGGAGGCACCGGGGAGCTGTTTTTT.